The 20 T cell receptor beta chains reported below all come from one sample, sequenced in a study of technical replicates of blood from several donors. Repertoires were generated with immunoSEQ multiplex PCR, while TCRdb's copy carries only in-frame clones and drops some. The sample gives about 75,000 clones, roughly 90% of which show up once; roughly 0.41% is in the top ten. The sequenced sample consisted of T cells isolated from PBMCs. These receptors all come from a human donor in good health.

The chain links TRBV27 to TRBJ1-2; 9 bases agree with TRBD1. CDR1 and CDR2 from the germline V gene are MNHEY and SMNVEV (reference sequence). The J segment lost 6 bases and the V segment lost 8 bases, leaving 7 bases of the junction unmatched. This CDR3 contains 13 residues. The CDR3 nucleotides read TGTGCCAGCGCCGGGGGACAGGGCCATGGCTACACCTTC. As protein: CASAGGQGHGYTF.

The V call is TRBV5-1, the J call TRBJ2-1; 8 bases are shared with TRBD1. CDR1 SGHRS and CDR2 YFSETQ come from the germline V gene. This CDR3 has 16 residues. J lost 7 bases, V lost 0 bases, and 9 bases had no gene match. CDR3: CASSLEGQGSVNEQFF. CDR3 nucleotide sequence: TGCGCCAGCAGCTTGGAAGGACAGGGATCGGTAAATGAGCAGTTCTTC.

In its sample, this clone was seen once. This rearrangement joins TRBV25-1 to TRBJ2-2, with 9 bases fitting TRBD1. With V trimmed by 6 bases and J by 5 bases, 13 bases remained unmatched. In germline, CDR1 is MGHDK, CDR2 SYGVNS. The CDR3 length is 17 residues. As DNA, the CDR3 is TGTGCCAGCAGCCCGACCCTGGACAGGGGTGGAACCGGGGAGCTGTTTTTT. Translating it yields CASSPTLDRGGTGELFF.

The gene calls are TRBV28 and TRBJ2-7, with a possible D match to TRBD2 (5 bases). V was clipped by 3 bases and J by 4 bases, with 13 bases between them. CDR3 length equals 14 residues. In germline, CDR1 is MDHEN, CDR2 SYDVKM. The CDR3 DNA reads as TGTGCCAGCAGTTTGCCCTCCCGAGGGTACGAGCAGTACTTC. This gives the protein CASSLPSRGYEQYF.

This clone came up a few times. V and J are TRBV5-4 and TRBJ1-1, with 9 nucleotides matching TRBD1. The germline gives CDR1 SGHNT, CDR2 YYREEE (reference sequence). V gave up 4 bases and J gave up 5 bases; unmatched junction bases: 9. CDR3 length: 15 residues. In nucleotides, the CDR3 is TGTGCCAGCAGCACACCGGGACAGGGCCGGACTGAAGCTTTCTTT. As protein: CASSTPGQGRTEAFF.

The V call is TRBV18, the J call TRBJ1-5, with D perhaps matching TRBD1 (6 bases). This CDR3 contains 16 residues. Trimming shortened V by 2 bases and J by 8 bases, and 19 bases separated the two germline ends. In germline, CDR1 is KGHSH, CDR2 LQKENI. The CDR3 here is CASSPANSGAKKPQHF. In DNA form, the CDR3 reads TGTGCCAGCTCACCAGCCAATTCAGGGGCCAAAAAGCCCCAGCATTTT.

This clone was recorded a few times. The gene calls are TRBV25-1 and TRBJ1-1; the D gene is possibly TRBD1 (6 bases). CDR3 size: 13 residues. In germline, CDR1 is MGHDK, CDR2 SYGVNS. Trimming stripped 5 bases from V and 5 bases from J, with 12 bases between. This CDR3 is CASSPRGLTEAFF. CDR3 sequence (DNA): TGTGCCAGCAGTCCAAGGGGGTTAACTGAAGCTTTCTTT.

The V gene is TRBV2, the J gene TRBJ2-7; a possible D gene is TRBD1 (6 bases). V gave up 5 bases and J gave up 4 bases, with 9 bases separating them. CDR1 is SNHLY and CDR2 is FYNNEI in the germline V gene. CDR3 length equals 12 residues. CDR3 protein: CASSSQGYEQYF. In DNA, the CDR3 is TGTGCCAGCAGTTCTCAGGGGTACGAGCAGTACTTC.

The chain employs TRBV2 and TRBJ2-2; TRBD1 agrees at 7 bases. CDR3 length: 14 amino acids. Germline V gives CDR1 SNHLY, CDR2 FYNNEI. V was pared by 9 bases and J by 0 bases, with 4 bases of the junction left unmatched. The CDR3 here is CARQGPANTGELFF. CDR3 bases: TGTGCCAGACAGGGGCCCGCGAACACCGGGGAGCTGTTTTTT.

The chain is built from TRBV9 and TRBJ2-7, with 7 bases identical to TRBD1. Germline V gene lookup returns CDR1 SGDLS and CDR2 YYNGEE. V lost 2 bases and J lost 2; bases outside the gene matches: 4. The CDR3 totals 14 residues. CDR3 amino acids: CASSVGTEAYEQYF. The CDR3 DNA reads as TGTGCCAGCAGCGTTGGGACAGAAGCCTACGAGCAGTACTTC.

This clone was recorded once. CDR3 sequence reads: CSVGQRENRYEQYF. Here the CDR3 DNA reads TGCAGCGTTGGTCAGCGGGAGAATCGGTACGAGCAGTACTTC. The chain joins TRBV29-1 to TRBJ2-7; 8 positions agree with TRBD2. The CDR3 covers 14 residues. Trimming cost V 4 bases and J 4 bases; bases outside gene matches: 9. From germline, CDR1 is SQVTM and CDR2 ANQGSEA.

CDR3 nucleotide sequence: TGCGCCAGCACCTTCTCCGGGGACGAGCAGTACTTC. It specifies CASTFSGDEQYF. The chain has TRBV5-1 and TRBJ2-7, with a possible D match to TRBD2 (5 bases). The CDR3 consists of 12 residues. Trimming stripped 6 bases from V and 5 bases from J, with 12 bases between. The V gene's germline CDR1 is SGHRS and CDR2 YFSETQ. Full variable domain (missing parts from reference TRBV5-1 and TRBJ2-7): KAGVTQTPRYLIKTRGQQVTLSCSPISGHRSVSWYQQTPGQGLQFLFEYFSETQRNKGNFPGRFSGRQFSNSRSEMNVSTLELGDSALYLCASTFSGDEQYFGPGTRLTVT.

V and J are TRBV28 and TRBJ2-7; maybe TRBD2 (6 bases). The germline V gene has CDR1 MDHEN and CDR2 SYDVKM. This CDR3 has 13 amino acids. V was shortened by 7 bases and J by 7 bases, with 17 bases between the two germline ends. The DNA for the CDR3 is TGTGCCAGCATGGATGGCGCGGGATTAGAGCAGTACTTC. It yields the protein CASMDGAGLEQYF.

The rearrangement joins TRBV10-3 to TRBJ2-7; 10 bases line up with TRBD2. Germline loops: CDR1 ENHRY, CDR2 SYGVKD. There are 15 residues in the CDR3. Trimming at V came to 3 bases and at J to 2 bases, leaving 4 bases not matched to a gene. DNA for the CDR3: TGTGCCATCAGTGAAGGGACTAGCGCAGCCTACGAGCAGTACTTC. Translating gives CAISEGTSAAYEQYF.

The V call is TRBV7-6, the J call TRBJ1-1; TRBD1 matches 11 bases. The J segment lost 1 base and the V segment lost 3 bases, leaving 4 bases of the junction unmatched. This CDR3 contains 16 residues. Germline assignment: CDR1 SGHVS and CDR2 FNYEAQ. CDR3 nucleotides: TGTGCCAGCAGCTTGACCGGGACAGGGGGGAACACTGAAGCTTTCTTT. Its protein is CASSLTGTGGNTEAFF.

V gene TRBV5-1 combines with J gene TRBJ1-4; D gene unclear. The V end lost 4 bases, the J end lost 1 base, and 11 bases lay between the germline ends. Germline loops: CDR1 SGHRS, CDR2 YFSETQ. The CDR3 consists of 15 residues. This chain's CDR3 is CASSTSYGTNEKLFF. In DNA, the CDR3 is TGCGCCAGCAGCACCTCGTACGGAACTAATGAAAAACTGTTTTTT. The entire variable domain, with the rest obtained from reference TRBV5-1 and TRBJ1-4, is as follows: KAGVTQTPRYLIKTRGQQVTLSCSPISGHRSVSWYQQTPGQGLQFLFEYFSETQRNKGNFPGRFSGRQFSNSRSEMNVSTLELGDSALYLCASSTSYGTNEKLFFGSGTQLSVL.

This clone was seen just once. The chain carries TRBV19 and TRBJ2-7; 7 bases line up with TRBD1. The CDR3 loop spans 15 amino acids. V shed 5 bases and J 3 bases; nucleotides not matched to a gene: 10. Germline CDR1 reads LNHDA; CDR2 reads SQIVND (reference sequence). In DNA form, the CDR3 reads TGTGCCAGTAGTCGTCCCGGGACAGTGAACTACGAGCAGTACTTC. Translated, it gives CASSRPGTVNYEQYF.

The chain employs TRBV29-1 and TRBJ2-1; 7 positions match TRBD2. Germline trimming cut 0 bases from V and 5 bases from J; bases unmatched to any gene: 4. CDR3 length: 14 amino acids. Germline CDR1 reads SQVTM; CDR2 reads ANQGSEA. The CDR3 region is CSVEEGLEDNEQFF. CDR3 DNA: TGCAGCGTTGAAGAAGGACTAGAAGACAATGAGCAGTTCTTC.

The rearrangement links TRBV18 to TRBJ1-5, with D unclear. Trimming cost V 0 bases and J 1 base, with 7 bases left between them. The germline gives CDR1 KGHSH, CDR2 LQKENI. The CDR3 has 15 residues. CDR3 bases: TGTGCCAGCTCACCACCGAGCGGGAGCAATCAGCCCCAGCATTTT. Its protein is CASSPPSGSNQPQHF.

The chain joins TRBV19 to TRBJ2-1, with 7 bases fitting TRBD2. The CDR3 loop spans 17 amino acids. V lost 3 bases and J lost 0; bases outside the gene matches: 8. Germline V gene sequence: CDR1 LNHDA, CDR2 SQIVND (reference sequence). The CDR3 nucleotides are TGTGCCAGTAGTATTCAGCTAGGGAGGGCCTCCTACAATGAGCAGTTCTTC. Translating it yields CASSIQLGRASYNEQFF.